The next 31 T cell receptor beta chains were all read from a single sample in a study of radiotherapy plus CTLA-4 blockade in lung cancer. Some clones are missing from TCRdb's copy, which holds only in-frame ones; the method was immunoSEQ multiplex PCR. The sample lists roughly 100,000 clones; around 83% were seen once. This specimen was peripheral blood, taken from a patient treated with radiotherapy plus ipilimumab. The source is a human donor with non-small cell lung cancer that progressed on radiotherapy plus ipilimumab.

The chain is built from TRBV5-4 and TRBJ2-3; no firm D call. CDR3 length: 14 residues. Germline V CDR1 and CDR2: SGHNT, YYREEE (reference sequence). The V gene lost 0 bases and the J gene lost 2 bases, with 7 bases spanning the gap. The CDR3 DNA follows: TGTGCCAGCAGCTTGGCTCAGGACACAGATACGCAGTATTTT. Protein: CASSLAQDTDTQYF.

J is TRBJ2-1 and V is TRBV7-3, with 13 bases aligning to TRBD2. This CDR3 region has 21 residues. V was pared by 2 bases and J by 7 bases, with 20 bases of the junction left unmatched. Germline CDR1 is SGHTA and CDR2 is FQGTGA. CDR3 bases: TGTGCCAGCAGCTTAGTACATGTTCAATCAAGACTAGCGGGAGGTTATAATGAGCAGTTCTTC. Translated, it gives CASSLVHVQSRLAGGYNEQFF.

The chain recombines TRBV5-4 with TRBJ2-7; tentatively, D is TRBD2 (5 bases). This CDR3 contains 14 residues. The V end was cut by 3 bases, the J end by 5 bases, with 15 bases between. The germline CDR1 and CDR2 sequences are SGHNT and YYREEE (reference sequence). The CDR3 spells CASSSETHGDEQYV. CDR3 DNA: TGTGCCAGCAGCTCGGAAACTCACGGGGACGAGCAGTACGTC.

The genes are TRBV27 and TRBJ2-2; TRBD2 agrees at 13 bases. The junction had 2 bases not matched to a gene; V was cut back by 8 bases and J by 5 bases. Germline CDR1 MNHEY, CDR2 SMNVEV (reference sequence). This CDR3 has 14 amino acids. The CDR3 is CASGLAGATGELFF. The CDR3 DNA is TGTGCCAGCGGACTAGCGGGAGCTACCGGGGAGCTGTTTTTT.

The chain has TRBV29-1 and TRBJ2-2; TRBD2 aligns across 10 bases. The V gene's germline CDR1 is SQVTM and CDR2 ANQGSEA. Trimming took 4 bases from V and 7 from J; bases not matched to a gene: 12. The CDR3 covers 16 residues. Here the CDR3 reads CSVVLASGRSFGELFF. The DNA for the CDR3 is TGCAGCGTTGTCCTGGCTAGCGGGAGAAGTTTCGGGGAGCTGTTTTTT.

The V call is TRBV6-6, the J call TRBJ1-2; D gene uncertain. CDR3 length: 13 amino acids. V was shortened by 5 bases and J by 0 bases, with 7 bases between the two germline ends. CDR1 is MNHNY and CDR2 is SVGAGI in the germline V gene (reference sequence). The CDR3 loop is CASSQATNYGYTF. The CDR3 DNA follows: TGTGCCAGCAGTCAGGCCACTAACTATGGCTACACCTTC.

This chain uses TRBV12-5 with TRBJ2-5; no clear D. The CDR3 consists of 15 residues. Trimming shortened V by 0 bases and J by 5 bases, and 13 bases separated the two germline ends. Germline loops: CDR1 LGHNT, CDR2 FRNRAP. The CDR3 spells CASGLVPPSEETQYF. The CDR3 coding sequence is TGTGCTAGTGGTTTGGTACCCCCTAGTGAGGAGACCCAGTACTTC.

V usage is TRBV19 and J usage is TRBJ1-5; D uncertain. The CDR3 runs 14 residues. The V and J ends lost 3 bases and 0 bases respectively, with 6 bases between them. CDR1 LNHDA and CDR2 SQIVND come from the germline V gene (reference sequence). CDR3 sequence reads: CASSIVNSNQPQHF. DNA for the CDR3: TGTGCCAGTAGTATTGTCAATAGCAATCAGCCCCAGCATTTT.

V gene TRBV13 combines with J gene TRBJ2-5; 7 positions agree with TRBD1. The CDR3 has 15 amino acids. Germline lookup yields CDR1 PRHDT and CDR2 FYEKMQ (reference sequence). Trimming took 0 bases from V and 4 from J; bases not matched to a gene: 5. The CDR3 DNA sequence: TGTGCCAGCAGCTTAGGCGGGGACAGTGGAGAGACCCAGTACTTC. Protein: CASSLGGDSGETQYF. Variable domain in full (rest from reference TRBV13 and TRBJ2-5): AAGVIQSPRHLIKEKRETATLKCYPIPRHDTVYWYQQGPGQDPQFLISFYEKMQSDKGSIPDRFSAQQFSDYHSELNMSSLELGDSALYFCASSLGGDSGETQYFGPGTRLLVL.

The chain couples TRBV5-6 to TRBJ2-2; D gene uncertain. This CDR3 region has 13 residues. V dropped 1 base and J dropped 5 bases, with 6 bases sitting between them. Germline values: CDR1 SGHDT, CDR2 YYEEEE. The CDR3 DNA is TGTGCCAGCAGCTTGTCCTGGACCGGGGAGCTGTTTTTT. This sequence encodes CASSLSWTGELFF.

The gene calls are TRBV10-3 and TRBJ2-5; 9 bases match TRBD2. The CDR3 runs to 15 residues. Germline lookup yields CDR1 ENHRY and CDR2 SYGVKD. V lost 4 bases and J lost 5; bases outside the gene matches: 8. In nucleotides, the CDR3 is TGTGCCATCAGTGGTAATGCGGGAGGGCAGGAGACCCAGTACTTC. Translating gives CAISGNAGGQETQYF.

This CDR3 is CAISPRPSGNEDTQYF. CDR3 sequence (DNA): TGTGCCATCAGCCCGCGGCCTAGCGGGAACGAAGATACGCAGTATTTT. The chain is built from TRBV10-3 and TRBJ2-3; 9 bases map to TRBD2. The CDR3 has 16 residues. V lost 6 bases, J lost 5 bases, and 12 bases stayed unmatched. Germline CDR1 and CDR2: ENHRY and SYGVKD.

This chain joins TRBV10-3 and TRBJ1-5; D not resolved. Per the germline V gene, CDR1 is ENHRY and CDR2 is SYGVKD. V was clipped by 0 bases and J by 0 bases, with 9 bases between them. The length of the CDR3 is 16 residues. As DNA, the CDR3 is TGTGCCATCAGTGAGTCTTCCGAGTATAGCAATCAGCCCCAGCATTTT. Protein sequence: CAISESSEYSNQPQHF.

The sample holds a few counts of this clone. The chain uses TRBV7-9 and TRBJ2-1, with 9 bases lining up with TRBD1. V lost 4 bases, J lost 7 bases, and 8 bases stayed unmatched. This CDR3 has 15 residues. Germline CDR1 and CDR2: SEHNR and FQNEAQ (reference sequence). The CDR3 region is CASSSWTGDKNEQFF. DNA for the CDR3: TGTGCCAGCAGCTCCTGGACAGGGGATAAAAATGAGCAGTTCTTC.

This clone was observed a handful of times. The CDR3 spells CASSLDGYYGYTF. DNA for the CDR3: TGTGCCAGCAGCTTAGATGGGTACTATGGCTACACCTTC. V usage is TRBV11-3 and J usage is TRBJ1-2; no clear D. The CDR3 extends over 13 amino acids. Trimming took 0 bases from V and 3 from J, leaving 5 bases between them. In germline, CDR1 is SGHNT, CDR2 YENEEA.

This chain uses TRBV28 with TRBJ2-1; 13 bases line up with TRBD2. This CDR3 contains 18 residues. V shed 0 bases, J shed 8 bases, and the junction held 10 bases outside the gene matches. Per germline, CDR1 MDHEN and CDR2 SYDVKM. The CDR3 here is CASSLWFVGLAGNDEQFF. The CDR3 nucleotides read TGTGCCAGCAGTTTATGGTTTGTGGGACTAGCGGGAAACGATGAGCAGTTCTTC.

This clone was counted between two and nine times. The CDR3 sequence: CASSTSSVNEQFF. The CDR3 DNA sequence: TGTGCCAGTAGTACTTCTAGCGTCAATGAGCAGTTCTTC. V usage is TRBV19 and J usage is TRBJ2-1; possible D gene TRBD2, 6 bases. V lost 4 bases and J lost 6, with 10 bases in between. Germline values: CDR1 LNHDA, CDR2 SQIVND (reference sequence). The length of the CDR3 is 13 residues.

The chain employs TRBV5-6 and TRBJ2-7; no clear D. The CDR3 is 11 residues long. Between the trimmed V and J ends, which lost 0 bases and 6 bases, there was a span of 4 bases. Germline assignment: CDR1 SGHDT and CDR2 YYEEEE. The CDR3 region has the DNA TGTGCCAGCAGCTTGGAAATCGAGCAGTACTTC. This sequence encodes CASSLEIEQYF.

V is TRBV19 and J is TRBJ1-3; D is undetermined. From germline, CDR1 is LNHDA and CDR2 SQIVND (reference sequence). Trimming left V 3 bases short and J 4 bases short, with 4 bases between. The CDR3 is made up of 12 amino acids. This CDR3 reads CASSIAGNTIYF. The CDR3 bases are TGTGCCAGTAGTATTGCGGGAAACACCATATATTTT.

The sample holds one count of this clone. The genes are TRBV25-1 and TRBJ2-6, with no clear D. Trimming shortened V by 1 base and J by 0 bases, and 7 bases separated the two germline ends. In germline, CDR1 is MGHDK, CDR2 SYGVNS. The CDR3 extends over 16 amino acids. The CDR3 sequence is CASSESGFSGANVLTF. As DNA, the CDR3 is TGTGCCAGCAGTGAATCTGGATTCTCTGGGGCCAACGTCCTGACTTTC.

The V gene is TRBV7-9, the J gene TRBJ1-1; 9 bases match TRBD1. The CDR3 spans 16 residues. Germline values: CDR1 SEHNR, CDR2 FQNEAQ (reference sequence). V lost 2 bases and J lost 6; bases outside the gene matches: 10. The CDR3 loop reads CASSLPPGQGLSEAFF. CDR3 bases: TGTGCCAGCAGCTTACCTCCGGGACAGGGTCTCTCTGAAGCTTTCTTT. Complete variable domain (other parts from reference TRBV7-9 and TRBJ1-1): DTGVSQNPRHKITKRGQNVTFRCDPISEHNRLYWYRQTLGQGPEFLTYFQNEAQLEKSRLLSDRFSAERPKGSFSTLEIQRTEQGDSAMYLCASSLPPGQGLSEAFFGQGTRLTVV.

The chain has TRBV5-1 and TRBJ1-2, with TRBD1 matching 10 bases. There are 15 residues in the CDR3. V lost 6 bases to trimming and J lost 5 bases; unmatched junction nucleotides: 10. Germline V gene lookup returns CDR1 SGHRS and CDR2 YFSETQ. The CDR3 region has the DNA TGCGCCAGCACAGAAGGGGACAGGGGTTCATATGGCTACACCTTC. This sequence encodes CASTEGDRGSYGYTF.

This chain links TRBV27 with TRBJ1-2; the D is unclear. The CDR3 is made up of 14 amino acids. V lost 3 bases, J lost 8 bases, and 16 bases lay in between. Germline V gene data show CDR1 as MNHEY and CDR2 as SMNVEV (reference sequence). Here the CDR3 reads CASSFLGKVSGYTF. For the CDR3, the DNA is TGTGCCAGCAGTTTTTTAGGAAAAGTCTCGGGCTACACCTTC.

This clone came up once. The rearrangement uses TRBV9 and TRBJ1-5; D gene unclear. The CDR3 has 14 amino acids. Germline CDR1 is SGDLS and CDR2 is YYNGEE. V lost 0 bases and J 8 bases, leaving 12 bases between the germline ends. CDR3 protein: CASSVAGSREPQHF. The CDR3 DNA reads TGTGCCAGCAGCGTAGCCGGGTCAAGGGAGCCCCAGCATTTT.

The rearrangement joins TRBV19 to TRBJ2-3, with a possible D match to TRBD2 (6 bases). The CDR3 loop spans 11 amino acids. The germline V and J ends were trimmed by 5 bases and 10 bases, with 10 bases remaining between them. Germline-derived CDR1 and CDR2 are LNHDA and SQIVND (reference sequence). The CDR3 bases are TGTGCCAGTAGTTCCGGGAGTGCGCAGTATTTT. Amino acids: CASSSGSAQYF.

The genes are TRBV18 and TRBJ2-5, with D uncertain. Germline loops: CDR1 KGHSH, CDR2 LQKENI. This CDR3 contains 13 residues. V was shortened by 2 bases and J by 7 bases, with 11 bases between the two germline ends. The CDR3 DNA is TGTGCCAGCTCACCATCTCGAGGATGGACCCAGTACTTC. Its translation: CASSPSRGWTQYF.

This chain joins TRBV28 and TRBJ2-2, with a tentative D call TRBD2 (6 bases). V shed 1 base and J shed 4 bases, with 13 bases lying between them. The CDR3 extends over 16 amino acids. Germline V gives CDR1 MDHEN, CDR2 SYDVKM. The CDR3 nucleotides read TGTGCCAGCAGTTTATTCTCCCGGGAGAGCACCGGGGAGCTGTTTTTT. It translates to CASSLFSRESTGELFF. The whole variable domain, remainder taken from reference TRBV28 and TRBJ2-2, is DVKVTQSSRYLVKRTGEKVFLECVQDMDHENMFWYRQDPGLGLRLIYFSYDVKMKEKGDIPEGYSVSREKKERFSLILESASTNQTSMYLCASSLFSRESTGELFFGEGSRLTVL.

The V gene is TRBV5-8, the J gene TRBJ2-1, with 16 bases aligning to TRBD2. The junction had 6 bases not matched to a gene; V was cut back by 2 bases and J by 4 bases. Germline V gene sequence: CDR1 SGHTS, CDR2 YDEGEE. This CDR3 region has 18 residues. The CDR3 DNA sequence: TGTGCCAGCAGCTTACAGGGACTAGCGGGAGGGCCTTACAATGAGCAGTTCTTC. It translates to CASSLQGLAGGPYNEQFF.

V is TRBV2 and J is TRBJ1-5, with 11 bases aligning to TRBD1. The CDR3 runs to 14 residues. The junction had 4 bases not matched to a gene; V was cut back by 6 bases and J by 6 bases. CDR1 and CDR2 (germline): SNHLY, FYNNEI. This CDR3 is CASSADRGPQPQHF. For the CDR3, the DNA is TGTGCCAGCAGCGCGGACAGGGGGCCTCAGCCCCAGCATTTT. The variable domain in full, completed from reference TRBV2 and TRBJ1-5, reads EPEVTQTPSHQVTQMGQEVILRCVPISNHLYFYWYRQILGQKVEFLVSFYNNEISEKSEIFDDQFSVERPDGSNFTLKIRSTKLEDSAMYFCASSADRGPQPQHFGDGTRLSIL.

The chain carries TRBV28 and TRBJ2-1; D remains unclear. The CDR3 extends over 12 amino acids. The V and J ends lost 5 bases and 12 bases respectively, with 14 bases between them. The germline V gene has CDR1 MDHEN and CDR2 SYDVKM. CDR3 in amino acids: CASSAISNWQFF. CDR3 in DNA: TGTGCCAGCAGTGCCATTTCGAATTGGCAGTTCTTC.

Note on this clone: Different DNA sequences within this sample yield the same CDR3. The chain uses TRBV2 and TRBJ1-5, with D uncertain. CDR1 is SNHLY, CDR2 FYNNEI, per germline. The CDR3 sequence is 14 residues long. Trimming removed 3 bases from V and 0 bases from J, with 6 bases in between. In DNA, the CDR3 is TGTGCCAGCAGTGATTCTTATAGCAATCAGCCCCAGCATTTT. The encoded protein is CASSDSYSNQPQHF.